This T cell receptor beta chain appears in the sequencing data of a study of T cell repertoires in cytomegalovirus infection (dated 2019 in TCRdb). Broadly, across the study: Donor HLA type was relevant to the analysis, as public TCR beta signatures indicated carriage of CMV infection together with the matching HLA type.

CDR1 SGHVS and CDR2 FQNEAQ were looked up in the germline V gene. Measured from the cysteine to the phenylalanine, the CDR3 is 17 residues long. Just CDR3 DNA is preserved here, 51 bases in frame from base 1. For this chain, trimming is 0 bases at the V end and 0 bases at the J end, and the number of junction bases without a gene match is 7. This clonotype occurred many times. Its antigen is currently not known. Base qualities were left out, and no much larger clone turns up one base away. Paper-wide results and their limitations: The ex vivo response was dominated by HLA-C-restricted CMV-specific TCR beta clonotypes, which also provided the single most frequent clonotype in two of eight donors. Carriers of CMV infection plus the relevant HLA type were discriminated by the cumulative frequency of public TCR beta family members in the study cohort and in an independent roughly 400-donor cohort.

These reads were obtained on an Illumina HiSeq 1500. TCRdb reanalyzed the raw reads on its own, using fastp at Q25 for trimming and MiXCR for clone calling, and kept in-frame beta chains. Rows are unified per CDR3 protein, each entry keeping the most common DNA and genes. The sample data list roughly 600,000 distinct CDR3 sequences, and 20% to 25% of these were observed just once. The ten largest clones take up roughly 8% of the sample. The sample consisted of CD8+ T cells from PBMCs. The sequence joins TRBV7-8 to TRBJ2-7; 8 bases in between match TRBD1. This receptor was obtained from a human donor in good health (CMV status not recorded). Some clones in this sample may be carry-over from other donors' samples. The nucleotide sequence reads TGTGCCAGCAGCTTAGCTCCCCGGGACAGGATCTCCTACGAGCAGTACTTC. This sequence encodes CASSLAPRDRISYEQYF.